The T cell receptor beta chain described here comes from a study of technical replicates of blood from four donors (dated by TCRdb to the late 2010s). Of note for this clone: Its specific antigen is unknown. No much larger clone exists at a distance of one base, and base qualities are not known.

The library was prepared using the immunoSEQ multiplex PCR assay. What TCRdb holds here is the immuneACCESS table cut down to in-frame rearrangements. Part of the clones is not present; checked against another copy, under half of the missing clones reflect an unresolved V gene, and the others are unexplained. The sample data list 81,000 or so clones, and around 96% of these were observed just once. In total, the top ten clones hold around 0.2% of the sample. The CDR3 starts with the cysteine, ends with the phenylalanine, and has 15 residues. Only the CDR3 region is kept as DNA, spanning 45 bases read in frame from base 1. The germline V gene encodes CDR1 SGHTA and CDR2 FQGNSA. At the junction V is shortened by 3 bases and J by 2 bases; bases outside the gene matches: 0.

The origin of this receptor is a human donor in good health. The sequencing sample was made of T cells isolated from PBMCs. This receptor chain uses TRBV7-2 and TRBJ2-7, and TRBD2 aligns with 14 junction nucleotides. The CDR3 sequence is CASSLTSGGAYEQYF. Here is the DNA: TGTGCCAGCAGCTTGACTAGCGGGGGGGCCTACGAGCAGTACTTC.